This entry features one T cell receptor (beta chain) sequence. This clone was recorded once. Its cognate antigen has yet to be identified. No qualities accompany the bases; no much larger clone lies one base away. CDR1 and CDR2, per the germline V gene, are SGHVS and FNYEAQ. V sheds 5 bases and J sheds 2 bases, leaving 10 bases between their ends. From its cysteine to its phenylalanine, the CDR3 spans 14 amino acids. Only the CDR3 DNA is retained, 42 bases long and in frame from the first base. The sample's time point label, decoded: blood 4 weeks post-SBRT, at nephrectomy. Sample treatment or condition, as interpreted from the label and publication: 15 Gy SBRT to primary tumor, nephrectomy 4 weeks later. Samples came from a clinical trial, in which primary renal cell carcinomas received 15 Gy stereotactic body radiation therapy followed by nephrectomy 4 weeks later. Serial peripheral blood from radiation-treated patients was sampled at baseline, 2 weeks and 4 weeks after SBRT to track tumor-enriched clonotypes. Every patient's renal cell carcinoma showed clear cell pathology. Genomic DNA for TCR sequencing was prepared using the QIAamp DNA Blood Mini Kit (Qiagen). Samples were included in the analyses only if all quality control checks were passed.

The data are from a study of radiation and T cells in renal cell carcinoma (dated by TCRdb to 2018 to 2021). General notes on the study: In total, approximately 54 samples, comprising 25 or so tumors and some 27 peripheral blood samples, were subjected to TCR beta sequencing. The last blood draw occurred 4 weeks after radiation, at the same time as nephrectomy. A total of 3.5 million to 4.5 million unique CDR3 nucleotide sequences, encoding 2.5 million to 3 million unique CDR3 amino acid sequences, were found across all 50 or so samples. What the study reported, not specific to this receptor: An increase in top tumor clonotypes in blood was observed from baseline to 2 weeks post-radiation, followed by contraction by 4 weeks, which was taken to suggest transient expansion of tumor-resident clones. Because pretreatment tumor biopsies were not available, the baseline intratumoral presence of clonotypes could not be determined. Effects of radiation dose or scheduling on the TCR repertoire could not be addressed with the single-armed trial design. Changes in the blood repertoire were not tracked past 4 weeks after treatment.

Following the manufacturer's recommendations, the immunoSEQ kit was used to generate TCR beta libraries from genomic DNA. For library preparation, a first multiplex PCR was performed with proprietary primers, followed by a second PCR in which unique barcodes were added, and bead cleanups were performed after each round. Each sample batch included a kit-provided positive control reaction and a negative control reaction. The final libraries underwent checking on an Agilent 4200 TapeStation D1000 ScreenTape, volumetric pooling, and quantification by qPCR. Sequencing was performed on an Illumina NextSeq500 with a MidOutput 150-cycle cartridge, and 156 Read1 and 15 Index1 cycles were run with kit custom primers. The pooled library was loaded at roughly 0.93 pM, with an approximately 21% PhiX control spiked in. The study's own analysis went as follows. Vendor-processed data were analyzed in R, and a clonotype was defined as all T cells sharing the same CDR3 nucleotide sequence. In the clone abundance analyses, frequencies were normalized to the 10,000 most abundant clones in each sample. Public T cell clones, which averaged fewer than five per sample, were excluded before analysis. Tumor-enriched clonotypes and baseline blood-enriched clonotypes were defined as those with an abundance difference of at least 32-fold between compartments. Clonotypes expanded or contracted between blood time points were identified with a beta-binomial differential abundance model. Tumor-blood repertoire similarity was measured with the Baroni-Urbani and Buser coefficient, and group comparisons used two-tailed Wilcoxon tests in R. The clones in this table, taken by TCRdb from immuneACCESS, are in-frame only. Not every clone is retained; where verified, under half of the shortfall comes from an unresolved V gene, and the cause of the rest is unknown. V, J and clone size derive from that table, while D and trimming were established from the DNA sequence. The sample data list fewer than 85,000 clones, and roughly nine tenths of these were observed just once. The top ten clones comprise roughly 5.4% of the sample.

The chain links TRBV7-6 with TRBJ1-3; a confident D gene designation cannot be given. The sequence came from a woman aged 70-85 years with renal cell carcinoma. The source material was blood, sampled from a patient whose treatment included radiotherapy and nephrectomy. CDR3 region: CASSRMQAGNTIYF. The nucleotide sequence reads TGTGCCAGCAGCCGTATGCAGGCTGGAAACACCATATATTTT.